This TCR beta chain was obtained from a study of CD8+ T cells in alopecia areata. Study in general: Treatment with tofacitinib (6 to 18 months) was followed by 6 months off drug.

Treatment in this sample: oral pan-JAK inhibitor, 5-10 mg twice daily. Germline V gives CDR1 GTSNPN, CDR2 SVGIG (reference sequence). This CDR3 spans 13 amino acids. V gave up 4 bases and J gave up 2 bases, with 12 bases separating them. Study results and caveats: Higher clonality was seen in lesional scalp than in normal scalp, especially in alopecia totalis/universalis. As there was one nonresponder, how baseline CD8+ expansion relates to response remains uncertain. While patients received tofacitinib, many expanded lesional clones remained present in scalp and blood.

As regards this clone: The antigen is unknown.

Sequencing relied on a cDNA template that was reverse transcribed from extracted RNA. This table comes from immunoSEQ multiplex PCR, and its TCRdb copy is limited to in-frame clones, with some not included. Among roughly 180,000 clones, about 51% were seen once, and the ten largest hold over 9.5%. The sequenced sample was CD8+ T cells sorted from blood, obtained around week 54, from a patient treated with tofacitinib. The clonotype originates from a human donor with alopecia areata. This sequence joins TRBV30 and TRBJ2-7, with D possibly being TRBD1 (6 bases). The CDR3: CAWTTGNPYEQYF. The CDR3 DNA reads TGTGCCTGGACCACAGGGAACCCCTACGAGCAGTACTTC.